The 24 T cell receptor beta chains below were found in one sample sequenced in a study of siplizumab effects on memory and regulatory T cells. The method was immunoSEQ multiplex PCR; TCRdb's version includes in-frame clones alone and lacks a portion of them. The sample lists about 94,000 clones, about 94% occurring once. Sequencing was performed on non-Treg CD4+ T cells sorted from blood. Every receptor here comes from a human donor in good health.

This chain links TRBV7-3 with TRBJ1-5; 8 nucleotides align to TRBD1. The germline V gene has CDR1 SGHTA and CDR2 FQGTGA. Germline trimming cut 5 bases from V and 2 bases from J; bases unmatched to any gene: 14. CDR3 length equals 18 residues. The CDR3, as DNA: TGTGCCAGCAGCCCAACCCAGGACAGGGTGGCGGGCAATCAGCCCCAGCATTTT. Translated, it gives CASSPTQDRVAGNQPQHF.

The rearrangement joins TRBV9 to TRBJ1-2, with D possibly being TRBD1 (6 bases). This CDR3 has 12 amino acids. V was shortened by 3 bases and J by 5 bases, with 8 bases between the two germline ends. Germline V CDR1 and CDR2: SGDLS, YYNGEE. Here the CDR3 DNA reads TGTGCCAGCAGCGCGCAGGGGTATGGCTACACCTTC. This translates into CASSAQGYGYTF. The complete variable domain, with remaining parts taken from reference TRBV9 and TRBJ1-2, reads DSGVTQTPKHLITATGQRVTLRCSPRSGDLSVYWYQQSLDQGLQFLIQYYNGEERAKGNILERFSAQQFPDLHSELNLSSLELGDSALYFCASSAQGYGYTFGSGTRLTVV.

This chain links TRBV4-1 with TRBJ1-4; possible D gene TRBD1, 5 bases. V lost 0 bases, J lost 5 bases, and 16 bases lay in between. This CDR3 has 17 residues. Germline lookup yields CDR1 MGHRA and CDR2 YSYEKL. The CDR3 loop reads CASSQDPGRQYNEKLFF. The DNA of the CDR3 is TGCGCCAGCAGCCAAGATCCGGGCCGACAGTACAATGAAAAACTGTTTTTT.

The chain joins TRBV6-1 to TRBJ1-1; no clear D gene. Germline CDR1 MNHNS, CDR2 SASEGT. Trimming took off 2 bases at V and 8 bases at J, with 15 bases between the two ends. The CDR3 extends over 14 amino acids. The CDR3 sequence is CASSERSPRPEAFF. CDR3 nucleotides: TGTGCCAGCAGTGAACGATCCCCCCGCCCGGAAGCTTTCTTT.

The CDR3: CASSDREEYEQYF. The CDR3 nucleotides are TGTGCCAGCAGTGACAGGGAGGAGTACGAGCAGTACTTC. The J gene is TRBJ2-7, the V gene TRBV6-1, with D tentatively TRBD2 (6 bases). The CDR3 is made up of 13 amino acids. In germline, CDR1 is MNHNS, CDR2 SASEGT. The germline V and J ends were trimmed by 3 bases and 4 bases, with 10 bases remaining between them.

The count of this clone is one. CDR3 region: CASSLLGYKGDSGANVLTF. In DNA, the CDR3 is TGTGCCAGCAGCTTATTAGGGTATAAGGGGGACTCTGGGGCCAACGTCCTGACTTTC. The chain recombines TRBV7-6 with TRBJ2-6; maybe TRBD1 (6 bases). Trimming cost V 2 bases and J 0 bases, with 17 bases left between them. The CDR3 covers 19 residues. In germline, CDR1 is SGHVS, CDR2 FNYEAQ. Using reference TRBV7-6 and TRBJ2-6 for the parts outside the CDR3, the full variable domain is GAGVSQSPRYKVTKRGQDVALRCDPISGHVSLYWYRQALGQGPEFLTYFNYEAQQDKSGLPNDRFSAERPEGSISTLTIQRTEQRDSAMYRCASSLLGYKGDSGANVLTFGAGSRLTVL.

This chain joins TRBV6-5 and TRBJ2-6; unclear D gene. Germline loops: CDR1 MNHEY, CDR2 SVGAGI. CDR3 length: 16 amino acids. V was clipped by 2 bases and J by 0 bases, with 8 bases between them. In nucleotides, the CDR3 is TGTGCCAGCAGTTACAGGGCCTCCTCTGGGGCCAACGTCCTGACTTTC. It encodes CASSYRASSGANVLTF.

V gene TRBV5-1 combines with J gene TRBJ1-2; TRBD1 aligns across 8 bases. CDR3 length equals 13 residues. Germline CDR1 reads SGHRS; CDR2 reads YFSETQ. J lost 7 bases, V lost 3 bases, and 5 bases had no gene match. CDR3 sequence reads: CASSSTGESGYTF. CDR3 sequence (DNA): TGCGCCAGCAGCTCGACAGGGGAGTCTGGCTACACCTTC.

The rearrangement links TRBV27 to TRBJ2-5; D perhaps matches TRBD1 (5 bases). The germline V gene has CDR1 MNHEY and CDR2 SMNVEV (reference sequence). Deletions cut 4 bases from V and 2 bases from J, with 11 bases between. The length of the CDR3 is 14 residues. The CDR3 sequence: CASSYDRKQETQYF. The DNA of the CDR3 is TGTGCCAGCAGTTACGACAGAAAACAAGAGACCCAGTACTTC.

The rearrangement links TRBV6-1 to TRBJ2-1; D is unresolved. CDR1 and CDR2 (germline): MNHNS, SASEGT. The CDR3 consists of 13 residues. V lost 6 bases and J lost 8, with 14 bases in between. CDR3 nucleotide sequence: TGTGCCAGCAGACAATCTCTAGGGTATGAGCAGTTCTTC. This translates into CASRQSLGYEQFF.

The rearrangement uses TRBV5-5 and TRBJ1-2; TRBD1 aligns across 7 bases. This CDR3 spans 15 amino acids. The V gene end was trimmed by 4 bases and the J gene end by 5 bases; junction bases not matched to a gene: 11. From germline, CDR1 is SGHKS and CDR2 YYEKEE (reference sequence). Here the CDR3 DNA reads TGTGCCAGCAGCGCCGAGACAGGGCGGATGTATGGCTACACCTTC. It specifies CASSAETGRMYGYTF.

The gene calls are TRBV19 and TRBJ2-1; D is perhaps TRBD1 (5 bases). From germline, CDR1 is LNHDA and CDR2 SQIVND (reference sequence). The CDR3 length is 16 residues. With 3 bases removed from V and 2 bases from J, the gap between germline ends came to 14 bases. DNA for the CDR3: TGTGCCAGTAGTATTACCCCCCAGGGCACCTACAATGAGCAGTTCTTC. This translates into CASSITPQGTYNEQFF.

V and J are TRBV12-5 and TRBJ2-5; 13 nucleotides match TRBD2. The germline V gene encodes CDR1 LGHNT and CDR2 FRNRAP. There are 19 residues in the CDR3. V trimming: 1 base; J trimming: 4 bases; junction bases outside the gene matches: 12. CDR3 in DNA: TGTGCTAGTGGTTTGGCCCGTTCCGGGACTAGCGGGGTTGGAGAGACCCAGTACTTC. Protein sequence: CASGLARSGTSGVGETQYF.

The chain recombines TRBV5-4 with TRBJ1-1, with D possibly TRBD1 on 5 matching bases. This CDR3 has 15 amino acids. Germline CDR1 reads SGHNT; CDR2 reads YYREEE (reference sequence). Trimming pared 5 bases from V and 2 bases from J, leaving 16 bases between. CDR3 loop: CASSSAVDINTEAFF. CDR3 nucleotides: TGTGCCAGCAGTTCGGCGGTGGACATTAACACTGAAGCTTTCTTT.

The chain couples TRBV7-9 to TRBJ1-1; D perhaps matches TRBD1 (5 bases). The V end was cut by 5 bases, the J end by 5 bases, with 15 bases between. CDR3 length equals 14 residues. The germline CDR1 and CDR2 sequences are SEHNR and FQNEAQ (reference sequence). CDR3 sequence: CASSLGFRGTEAFF. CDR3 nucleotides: TGTGCCAGCAGCCTTGGGTTCCGGGGGACTGAAGCTTTCTTT.

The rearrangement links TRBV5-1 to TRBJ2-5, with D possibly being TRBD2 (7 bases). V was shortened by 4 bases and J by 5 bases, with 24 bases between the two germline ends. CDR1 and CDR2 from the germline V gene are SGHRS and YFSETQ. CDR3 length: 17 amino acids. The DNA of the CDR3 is TGCGCCAGCAGCCAACAACCAGTCGCGGGGGCGGGGGAGACCCAGTACTTC. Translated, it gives CASSQQPVAGAGETQYF.

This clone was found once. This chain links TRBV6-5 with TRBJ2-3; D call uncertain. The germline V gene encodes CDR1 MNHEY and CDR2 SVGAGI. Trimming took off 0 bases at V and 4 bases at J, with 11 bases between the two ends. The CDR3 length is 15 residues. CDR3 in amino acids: CASSYSRTSSDTQYF. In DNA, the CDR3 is TGTGCCAGCAGTTACTCTCGGACGAGTTCAGATACGCAGTATTTT.

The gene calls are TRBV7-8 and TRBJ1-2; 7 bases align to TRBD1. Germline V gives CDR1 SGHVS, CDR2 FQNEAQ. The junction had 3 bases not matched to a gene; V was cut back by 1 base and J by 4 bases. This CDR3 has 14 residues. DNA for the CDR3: TGTGCCAGCAGCTTAGGCCGGGACAGCTATGGCTACACCTTC. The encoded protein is CASSLGRDSYGYTF.

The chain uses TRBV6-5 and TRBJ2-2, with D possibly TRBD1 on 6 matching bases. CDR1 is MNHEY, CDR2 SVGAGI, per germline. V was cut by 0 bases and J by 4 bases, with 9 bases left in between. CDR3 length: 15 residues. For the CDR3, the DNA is TGTGCCAGCAGTTACTCGGGACAAGCCACCGGGGAGCTGTTTTTT. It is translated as CASSYSGQATGELFF.

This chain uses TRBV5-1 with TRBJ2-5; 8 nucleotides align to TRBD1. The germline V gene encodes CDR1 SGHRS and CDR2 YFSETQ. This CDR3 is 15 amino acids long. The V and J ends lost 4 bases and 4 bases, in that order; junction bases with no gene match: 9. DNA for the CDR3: TGCGCCAGCAGCCCGGTGCAGGGGGCGAGAGAGACCCAGTACTTC. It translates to CASSPVQGARETQYF.

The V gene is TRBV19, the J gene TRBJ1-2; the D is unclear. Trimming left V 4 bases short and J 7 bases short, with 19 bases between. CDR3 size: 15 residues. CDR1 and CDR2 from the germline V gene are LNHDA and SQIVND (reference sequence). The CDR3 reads CASSRRRVRSGGYTF. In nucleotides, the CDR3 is TGTGCCAGTAGTAGACGAAGGGTGAGGAGCGGTGGCTACACCTTC.

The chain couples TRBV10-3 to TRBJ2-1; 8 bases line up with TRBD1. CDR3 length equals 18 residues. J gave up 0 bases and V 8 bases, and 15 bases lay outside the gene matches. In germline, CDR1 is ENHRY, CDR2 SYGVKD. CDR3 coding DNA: TGTGCCATCGGCCGGGACAGGACCATCAGCTACTCCTACAATGAGCAGTTCTTC. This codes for CAIGRDRTISYSYNEQFF.

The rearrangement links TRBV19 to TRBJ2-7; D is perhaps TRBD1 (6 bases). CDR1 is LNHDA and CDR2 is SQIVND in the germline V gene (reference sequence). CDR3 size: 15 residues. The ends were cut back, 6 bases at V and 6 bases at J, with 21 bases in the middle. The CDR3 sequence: CASSPTGLSHSEQYF. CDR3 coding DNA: TGTGCCAGTAGCCCAACAGGGCTTTCTCATTCCGAGCAGTACTTC.

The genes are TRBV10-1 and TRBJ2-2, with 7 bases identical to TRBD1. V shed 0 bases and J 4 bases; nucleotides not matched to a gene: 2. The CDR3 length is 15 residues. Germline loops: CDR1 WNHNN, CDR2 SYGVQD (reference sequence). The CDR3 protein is CASSESAGGTGELFF. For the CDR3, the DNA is TGCGCCAGCAGTGAGTCGGCAGGGGGCACCGGGGAGCTGTTTTTT.